Following are 26 T cell receptor beta chains from one sample sequenced in a study of blood T cell repertoires in COVID-19. The method was immunoSEQ multiplex PCR; TCRdb's version includes in-frame clones alone and lacks a portion of them. This table holds roughly 150,000 clones, 84% found once. The sequencing input was peripheral blood. These receptors were collected from a woman older than 75 with COVID-19, enrolled during active disease.

This chain connects TRBV29-1 to TRBJ1-5; 9 bases match TRBD1. Germline-derived CDR1 and CDR2 are SQVTM and ANQGSEA. The V segment lost 7 bases and the J segment 7 bases; nucleotides outside the gene matches: 8. This CDR3 has 13 residues. The CDR3 DNA reads as TGCAGCGCAGGGACAGGGAGCGGCCAGCCCCAGCATTTT. Protein sequence: CSAGTGSGQPQHF.

This CDR3 reads CSVRLETQYF. The CDR3 DNA follows: TGCAGCGTACGGTTAGAGACCCAGTACTTC. J is TRBJ2-5 and V is TRBV29-1; D unresolved. V was clipped by 6 bases and J by 4 bases, with 6 bases between them. The V gene's germline CDR1 is SQVTM and CDR2 ANQGSEA. This CDR3 region has 10 residues. The full variable domain, in which reference TRBV29-1 and TRBJ2-5 provide the parts outside the CDR3, is SAVISQKPSRDICQRGTSLTIQCQVDSQVTMMFWYRQQPGQSLTLIATANQGSEATYESGFVIDKFPISRPNLTFSTLTVSNMSPEDSSIYLCSVRLETQYFGPGTRLLVL.

The chain recombines TRBV10-2 with TRBJ2-3; no clear D. Germline lookup yields CDR1 WSHSY and CDR2 SAAADI. V lost 8 bases and J 1 base, leaving 13 bases between the germline ends. The CDR3 contains 14 residues. CDR3 sequence reads: CASSGLIRTDTQYF. The CDR3 nucleotides read TGCGCCAGCTCAGGCCTAATCCGCACAGATACGCAGTATTTT.

V gene TRBV12-2 combines with J gene TRBJ2-5; the D call TRBD2 from the table was never checked on the DNA. TRBV12-2 is given as a pseudogene. The CDR3 is 15 amino acids. This CDR3 is CASRLVALEGETQYF. CDR3 nucleotide sequence: TGTGCAAGTCGCTTAGTTGCCCTTGAGGGTGAGACCCAGTACTTC.

This sequence joins TRBV3-1 (or the pseudogene TRBV3-2) and TRBJ1-5; unclear D gene. Germline V gene data show CDR1 as LGHDT and CDR2 as YNNKEL (reference sequence). Trimming left V 2 bases short and J 4 bases short, with 15 bases between. The CDR3 consists of 16 residues. The CDR3 bases are TGTGCCAGCAGCCAATGGAAGGGAGGGCGGAATCAGCCCCAGCATTTT. Translating gives CASSQWKGGRNQPQHF.

The chain uses TRBV4-2 and TRBJ2-3, with 9 bases lining up with TRBD2. The CDR3 is 18 amino acids. V shed 0 bases and J 6 bases; nucleotides not matched to a gene: 13. The germline V gene encodes CDR1 LGHNA and CDR2 YNFKEQ. The CDR3 DNA is TGTGCCAGCAGCCAAGATTCTTGGCGGGGGGGCGTGGACGATACGCAGTATTTT. It yields the protein CASSQDSWRGGVDDTQYF.

The J gene is TRBJ2-1, the V gene TRBV30; D is possibly TRBD2 (6 bases). V lost 3 bases, J lost 5 bases, and 8 bases lay in between. This CDR3 spans 12 amino acids. Germline V gene data show CDR1 as GTSNPN and CDR2 as SVGIG (reference sequence). Here the CDR3 DNA reads TGTGCCTGGAGGGGGGGACACAATGAGCAGTTCTTC. Amino acid sequence: CAWRGGHNEQFF.

The chain couples TRBV27 to TRBJ2-7; D might be TRBD2 (6 bases). V was clipped by 1 base and J by 4 bases, with 11 bases between them. Germline-derived CDR1 and CDR2 are MNHEY and SMNVEV (reference sequence). The CDR3 has 14 residues. The DNA of the CDR3 is TGTGCCAGCAGTTTATATGGGGGGTGGTACGAGCAGTACTTC. Translated, it gives CASSLYGGWYEQYF.

The genes are TRBV7-3 and TRBJ2-5; 8 bases align to TRBD2. Germline-derived CDR1 and CDR2 are SGHTA and FQGTGA. The CDR3 covers 14 residues. V trimming: 5 bases; J trimming: 1 base; junction bases outside the gene matches: 3. CDR3 protein: CASSLGGAQETQYF. The CDR3 DNA follows: TGTGCCAGCAGCCTCGGGGGGGCCCAAGAGACCCAGTACTTC.

The chain is built from TRBV19 and TRBJ1-2, with 7 bases matching TRBD1. Germline V gene lookup returns CDR1 LNHDA and CDR2 SQIVND (reference sequence). This CDR3 comprises 18 residues. Trimming at V came to 3 bases and at J to 4 bases, leaving 17 bases not matched to a gene. The CDR3 DNA reads TGTGCCAGTAGTATCAGGGGGACCGGAAAAGTAGGGATCTATGGCTACACCTTC. It specifies CASSIRGTGKVGIYGYTF.

The chain joins TRBV2 to TRBJ1-5; 9 bases are a match to TRBD1. In germline, CDR1 is SNHLY, CDR2 FYNNEI. Trimming at V came to 9 bases and at J to 1 base, leaving 7 bases not matched to a gene. The CDR3 consists of 15 residues. CDR3 DNA: TGTGCCAGTGGAACGACAGGGGGAAGCAATCAGCCCCAGCATTTT. Encoded protein: CASGTTGGSNQPQHF.

The chain recombines TRBV2 with TRBJ2-2; no firm D call. Germline loops: CDR1 SNHLY, CDR2 FYNNEI. The CDR3 sequence is 13 residues long. Trimming took 5 bases from V and 6 from J, leaving 10 bases between them. CDR3: CASSPTRSGELFF. The CDR3 DNA is TGTGCCAGCAGTCCGACTCGTTCCGGGGAGCTGTTTTTT.

The chain is built from TRBV4-2 and TRBJ1-2; no definite D call. This CDR3 spans 17 amino acids. Germline loops: CDR1 LGHNA, CDR2 YNFKEQ. Trimming took 3 bases from V and 2 from J, leaving 19 bases between them. In DNA, the CDR3 is TGTGCCAGCAGCCAGGGCATCCCTAGAGGGATCAACTATGGCTACACCTTC. Amino acid sequence: CASSQGIPRGINYGYTF.

This clone showed up just once. The chain carries TRBV30 and TRBJ2-7; no clear D. The germline gives CDR1 GTSNPN, CDR2 SVGIG (reference sequence). The CDR3 is 14 amino acids. V was clipped by 3 bases and J by 2 bases, with 14 bases between them. The CDR3 DNA is TGTGCCTGGAGCCGGTGGCGGCCGCCCTACGAGCAGTACTTC. This sequence encodes CAWSRWRPPYEQYF.

The J gene is TRBJ1-2, the V gene TRBV12-5; D is perhaps TRBD1 (6 bases). V lost 1 base and J 6 bases, leaving 18 bases between the germline ends. Per the germline V gene, CDR1 is LGHNT and CDR2 is FRNRAP. The CDR3 is made up of 16 amino acids. CDR3 loop: CASGLDLDPGAHGYTF. In DNA form, the CDR3 reads TGTGCTAGTGGTTTGGATTTGGATCCAGGGGCCCATGGCTACACCTTC.

CDR3 in DNA: TGTGCCAGCAGCTTTTCTACCCGTATCTCTGGGGCCAACGTCCTGACTTTC. This codes for CASSFSTRISGANVLTF. This chain links TRBV7-2 with TRBJ2-6; unclear D gene. Germline V gives CDR1 SGHTA, CDR2 FQGNSA. This CDR3 comprises 17 residues. Between the trimmed V and J ends, which lost 3 bases and 0 bases, there was a span of 12 bases.

This clone was seen only once. The chain uses TRBV24-1 and TRBJ2-3; D is uncertain. The CDR3 length is 15 residues. Per the germline V gene, CDR1 is KGHDR and CDR2 is SFDVKD. V dropped 3 bases and J dropped 2 bases, with 11 bases sitting between them. The CDR3 coding sequence is TGTGCCACCAGTGATACCTACCGGGTCACAGATACGCAGTATTTT. Protein sequence: CATSDTYRVTDTQYF.

This chain uses TRBV5-5 with TRBJ1-2; D is perhaps TRBD1 (6 bases). Per the germline V gene, CDR1 is SGHKS and CDR2 is YYEKEE (reference sequence). V dropped 4 bases and J dropped 4 bases, with 17 bases sitting between them. This CDR3 region has 15 residues. The CDR3 here is CASSPQVGAVYGYTF. The CDR3 bases are TGTGCCAGCAGCCCCCAGGTGGGGGCAGTCTATGGCTACACCTTC.

Notes on this clone: This same CDR3 is encoded by further DNA sequences in the sample. V gene TRBV5-1 combines with J gene TRBJ2-7, with 12 nucleotides matching TRBD2. CDR1 is SGHRS, CDR2 YFSETQ, per germline. Trimming cost V 4 bases and J 7 bases; bases outside gene matches: 9. The CDR3 covers 15 residues. The DNA of the CDR3 is TGCGCCAGCAGCCCCAGACTAGCGGGAGAAGGGGAGCAGTACTTC. Its translation is CASSPRLAGEGEQYF.

The genes are TRBV28 and TRBJ2-7, with D possibly being TRBD1 (6 bases). The V gene's germline CDR1 is MDHEN and CDR2 SYDVKM. Trimming took 7 bases from V and 0 from J, leaving 13 bases between them. The CDR3 length is 14 residues. In DNA form, the CDR3 reads TGTGCCAGCACCCCCGGGACATTCTCCTACGAGCAGTACTTC. Translating gives CASTPGTFSYEQYF.

The chain employs TRBV7-2 and TRBJ2-7; 7 nucleotides align to TRBD2. The V gene's germline CDR1 is SGHTA and CDR2 FQGNSA. The CDR3 spans 15 residues. With V trimmed by 6 bases and J by 7 bases, 15 bases remained unmatched. CDR3 region: CASSVIAGPRGEQYF. CDR3 sequence (DNA): TGTGCCAGCAGTGTAATAGCGGGTCCTCGGGGAGAGCAGTACTTC. The full variable domain, completed using reference TRBV7-2 and TRBJ2-7, is GAGVSQSPSNKVTEKGKDVELRCDPISGHTALYWYRQSLGQGLEFLIYFQGNSAPDKSGLPSDRFSAERTGGSVSTLTIQRTQQEDSAVYLCASSVIAGPRGEQYFGPGTRLTVT.

The V call is TRBV5-1, the J call TRBJ2-3; 14 positions match TRBD2. Germline CDR1 is SGHRS and CDR2 is YFSETQ. This CDR3 has 16 residues. The trim removed 4 bases at V and 10 bases at J, leaving 11 bases unmatched. CDR3 in amino acids: CASSLGLAGGGAAQYF. The CDR3 DNA is TGCGCCAGCAGCCTCGGACTAGCGGGAGGAGGGGCGGCGCAGTATTTT.

The chain couples TRBV28 to TRBJ2-1; 11 bases line up with TRBD2. With V trimmed by 6 bases and J by 5 bases, 6 bases remained unmatched. Germline assignment: CDR1 MDHEN and CDR2 SYDVKM. The CDR3 is 15 residues long. The CDR3 DNA follows: TGTGCCAGCAGCCAGCCGGGACTAGCGGACAATGAGCAGTTCTTC. This gives the protein CASSQPGLADNEQFF.

V is TRBV2 and J is TRBJ2-7; D is unresolved. The CDR3 has 12 amino acids. Germline V gene lookup returns CDR1 SNHLY and CDR2 FYNNEI. The V and J ends lost 7 bases and 3 bases respectively, with 10 bases between them. The CDR3 is CASKSLLYEQYF. CDR3 DNA sequence: TGTGCCAGCAAAAGCCTGCTCTACGAGCAGTACTTC.

The chain uses TRBV27 and TRBJ2-7; perhaps TRBD2 as D (6 bases). Germline V CDR1 and CDR2: MNHEY, SMNVEV (reference sequence). V was clipped by 3 bases and J by 1 base, with 13 bases between them. The CDR3 has 15 amino acids. The CDR3 bases are TGTGCCAGCAGTTTCACGATCGGAGGGTCCTACGAGCAGTACTTC. As protein: CASSFTIGGSYEQYF.

This sequence joins TRBV11-2 and TRBJ2-1; 10 nucleotides agree with TRBD2. Germline CDR1 SGHAT, CDR2 FQNNGV. This CDR3 has 15 amino acids. V lost 8 bases, J lost 7 bases, and 11 bases stayed unmatched. CDR3 nucleotide sequence: TGTGCCAGCTGCCTACTAGCGGGATTTAGTAATGAGCAGTTCTTC. This sequence encodes CASCLLAGFSNEQFF.